These 27 T cell receptor beta chains were sequenced from one sample in a study of blood T cell repertoires in COVID-19. The repertoire was sequenced with immunoSEQ multiplex PCR; TCRdb's copy has only in-frame clones and lacks some. Among 200,000 to 250,000 clones listed, roughly 87% were seen once. Sequenced: peripheral blood. Receptors were obtained from a man aged 18 to 30 with active or convalescent COVID-19.

This chain uses TRBV18 with TRBJ2-5; D not certain. The germline gives CDR1 KGHSH, CDR2 LQKENI. The CDR3 spans 13 residues. V was trimmed by 3 bases and J by 2 bases, leaving 7 bases between them. The CDR3 DNA is TGTGCCAGCTCACCGGGCACACAAGAGACCCAGTACTTC. Translated: CASSPGTQETQYF.

The J gene is TRBJ2-1, the V gene TRBV24-1, with D possibly being TRBD1 (6 bases). The V end lost 5 bases, the J end lost 3 bases, and 22 bases lay between the germline ends. This CDR3 is 18 amino acids long. The germline gives CDR1 KGHDR, CDR2 SFDVKD. The CDR3 DNA reads as TGTGCCACCAGTGGTCCCGGGACATTCGGGTCCAACTACAATGAGCAGTTCTTC. Translating it yields CATSGPGTFGSNYNEQFF.

The J gene is TRBJ2-2, the V gene TRBV18, with 9 bases matching TRBD1. V was pared by 6 bases and J by 1 base, with 12 bases of the junction left unmatched. Germline assignment: CDR1 KGHSH and CDR2 LQKENI. The CDR3 is made up of 18 amino acids. CDR3 nucleotides: TGTGCCAGCTCCCCAAGGTGGGACAGGGCCCTGAACACCGGGGAGCTGTTTTTT. It is translated as CASSPRWDRALNTGELFF.

The chain carries TRBV6-1 and TRBJ1-5; D gene uncertain. Trimming took off 1 base at V and 4 bases at J, with 11 bases between the two ends. The CDR3 loop spans 15 amino acids. CDR1 and CDR2 (germline): MNHNS, SASEGT. CDR3 region: CASSEVDRSNQPQHF. CDR3 nucleotide sequence: TGTGCCAGCAGTGAAGTCGATAGGAGTAATCAGCCCCAGCATTTT.

This rearrangement joins TRBV7-3 to TRBJ1-1, with D unclear. The germline V and J ends were trimmed by 2 bases and 3 bases, with 10 bases remaining between them. This CDR3 is 14 amino acids long. Germline V CDR1 and CDR2: SGHTA, FQGTGA. The DNA for the CDR3 is TGTGCCAGCAGCTTAGGCCCAGGTGACACTGAAGCTTTCTTT. As protein: CASSLGPGDTEAFF.

The rearrangement joins TRBV29-1 to TRBJ2-3, with TRBD2 matching over 7 bases. V was clipped by 4 bases and J by 1 base; unmatched bases: 5. Germline V gene data show CDR1 as SQVTM and CDR2 as ANQGSEA. The CDR3 is 14 amino acids. The CDR3 region is CSVGSGAGTDTQYF. Written as DNA, the CDR3 is TGCAGCGTTGGGAGCGGGGCGGGCACAGATACGCAGTATTTT.

The chain is built from TRBV18 and TRBJ2-2; 8 positions match TRBD1. CDR1 is KGHSH and CDR2 is LQKENI in the germline V gene. J lost 1 base, V lost 4 bases, and 5 bases had no gene match. CDR3 length: 16 amino acids. The CDR3 DNA sequence: TGTGCCAGCTCACAATTGGGGACAGGGAACACCGGGGAGCTGTTTTTT. It is translated as CASSQLGTGNTGELFF.

V usage is TRBV4-2 and J usage is TRBJ2-3; 9 nucleotides agree with TRBD2. In germline, CDR1 is LGHNA, CDR2 YNFKEQ. There are 14 residues in the CDR3. V was pared by 6 bases and J by 2 bases, with 3 bases of the junction left unmatched. In DNA, the CDR3 is TGTGCCAGCAGGCGGGGGGGCGACACAGATACGCAGTATTTT. Translation: CASRRGGDTDTQYF.

Concerning this clone: This same CDR3 is encoded by further DNA sequences in the sample. The rearrangement links TRBV7-2 to TRBJ1-2; 7 bases line up with TRBD1. V shed 6 bases, J shed 0 bases, and the junction held 4 bases outside the gene matches. The germline gives CDR1 SGHTA, CDR2 FQGNSA. CDR3 length equals 14 residues. The CDR3 nucleotides read TGTGCCAGCAGTAGGGACAGTTCTAACTATGGCTACACCTTC. Translation: CASSRDSSNYGYTF.

This chain uses TRBV5-8 with TRBJ1-2; no reliable D call. CDR3 size: 14 residues. Germline V gene lookup returns CDR1 SGHTS and CDR2 YDEGEE. Trimming shortened V by 3 bases and J by 4 bases, and 13 bases separated the two germline ends. This CDR3 reads CASSSMGLIYGYTF. DNA of the CDR3: TGTGCCAGCAGCTCAATGGGCCTAATCTATGGCTACACCTTC.

The J gene is TRBJ2-2, the V gene TRBV4-1; 10 bases fit TRBD2. Unmatched junction bases numbered 9, after V lost 0 bases and J lost 5 bases. CDR1 is MGHRA, CDR2 YSYEKL, per germline. The CDR3 runs 18 residues. In DNA form, the CDR3 reads TGCGCCAGCAGCCAAGATCCAGCGGGGGGGTCGTATACCGGGGAGCTGTTTTTT. It yields the protein CASSQDPAGGSYTGELFF.

The chain links TRBV9 to TRBJ1-2; no firm D call. Germline loops: CDR1 SGDLS, CDR2 YYNGEE. Trimming removed 4 bases from V and 10 bases from J, with 17 bases in between. The CDR3 is 13 amino acids. CDR3 in amino acids: CASSLEGGIDYTF. CDR3 DNA sequence: TGTGCCAGCAGCTTGGAGGGAGGGATCGACTACACCTTC.

The rearrangement links TRBV28 to TRBJ1-5; no definite D call. Trimming pared 6 bases from V and 7 bases from J, leaving 13 bases between. The germline V gene has CDR1 MDHEN and CDR2 SYDVKM. The CDR3 is made up of 13 amino acids. Here the CDR3 reads CASRPPGVQPQHF. CDR3 in DNA: TGTGCCAGCAGGCCACCGGGAGTGCAGCCCCAGCATTTT.

The chain combines TRBV7-9 with TRBJ2-7; 8 bases align to TRBD1. CDR3 length: 15 amino acids. Per germline, CDR1 SEHNR and CDR2 FQNEAQ (reference sequence). Losses at the gene ends were 5 bases for V and 3 bases for J; bases not matched to a gene: 9. CDR3 loop: CASSHRQGFIYEQYF. The CDR3 DNA sequence: TGTGCCAGCAGCCATAGACAGGGGTTTATCTACGAGCAGTACTTC.

The gene calls are TRBV7-8 and TRBJ2-1, with TRBD2 matching over 13 bases. V gave up 1 base and J gave up 11 bases; unmatched junction bases: 5. Germline values: CDR1 SGHVS, CDR2 FQNEAQ. The CDR3 runs to 15 residues. The CDR3 loop is CASSLGTSGSPKQFF. CDR3 nucleotide sequence: TGTGCCAGCAGCTTAGGGACTAGCGGGAGTCCGAAGCAGTTCTTC.

This clone was seen just once. The rearrangement joins TRBV27 to TRBJ1-6, with D possibly being TRBD1 (5 bases). The germline CDR1 and CDR2 sequences are MNHEY and SMNVEV (reference sequence). There are 14 residues in the CDR3. Deletions cut 6 bases from V and 5 bases from J, with 11 bases between. CDR3 amino acids: CASRLDRNNSPLHF. CDR3 DNA: TGTGCCAGCAGGCTTGACAGAAATAATTCACCCCTCCACTTT.

This clone was picked up one time. V is TRBV18 and J is TRBJ1-5; D is unclear. Deletions cut 2 bases from V and 5 bases from J, with 7 bases between. From germline, CDR1 is KGHSH and CDR2 LQKENI. The CDR3 has 13 residues. CDR3 residues: CASSPNRDQPQHF. Here the CDR3 DNA reads TGTGCCAGCTCACCAAACAGAGATCAGCCCCAGCATTTT. Combining the CDR3 with reference TRBV18 and TRBJ1-5 gives the whole variable domain NAGVMQNPRHLVRRRGQEARLRCSPMKGHSHVYWYRQLPEEGLKFMVYLQKENIIDESGMPKERFSAEFPKEGPSILRIQQVVRGDSAAYFCASSPNRDQPQHFGDGTRLSIL.

The chain links TRBV14 to TRBJ1-1; no clear D. Per germline, CDR1 SGHDN and CDR2 FVKESK. Trimming pared 3 bases from V and 10 bases from J, leaving 12 bases between. The CDR3 has 12 residues. CDR3 region: CASSQAPPGAFF. As DNA, the CDR3 is TGTGCCAGCAGCCAGGCGCCCCCGGGAGCTTTCTTT. Supplemented by reference TRBV14 and TRBJ1-1, the full variable domain reads EAGVTQFPSHSVIEKGQTVTLRCDPISGHDNLYWYRRVMGKEIKFLLHFVKESKQDESGMPNNRFLAERTGGTYSTLKVQPAELEDSGVYFCASSQAPPGAFFGQGTRLTVV.

The chain has TRBV11-3 and TRBJ2-1; 10 bases map to TRBD2. This CDR3 comprises 16 residues. V was pared by 5 bases and J by 6 bases, with 10 bases of the junction left unmatched. Germline loops: CDR1 SGHNT, CDR2 YENEEA. This CDR3 is CASSTQREGPANEQFF. The CDR3 bases are TGTGCCAGCAGCACCCAGCGGGAGGGGCCCGCCAATGAGCAGTTCTTC.

The chain couples TRBV9 to TRBJ1-2; D is unclear. The CDR3 contains 13 residues. Trimming pared 0 bases from V and 0 bases from J, leaving 3 bases between. Per germline, CDR1 SGDLS and CDR2 YYNGEE. The CDR3 nucleotides read TGTGCCAGCAGCGTAGCAACTAACTATGGCTACACCTTC. It specifies CASSVATNYGYTF.

The V and J genes are TRBV4-3 and TRBJ2-1, with 11 bases lining up with TRBD2. Trimming at V came to 1 base and at J to 8 bases, leaving 13 bases not matched to a gene. This CDR3 is built from 18 residues. Germline V lookup: CDR1 LGHNA, CDR2 YSLEER. As DNA, the CDR3 is TGCGCCAGCAGCCAAGGGGGGACTAGCGGATCGGTTGCGGATGAGCAGTTCTTC. It yields the protein CASSQGGTSGSVADEQFF.

The CDR3 region has the DNA TGTGCCAGCAGCGTAGCCCCTAGCGGGGCGGGCACAGATACGCAGTATTTT. Translating gives CASSVAPSGAGTDTQYF. The chain employs TRBV9 and TRBJ2-3; 9 bases are a match to TRBD2. CDR3 length: 17 residues. Unmatched junction bases numbered 6, after V lost 0 bases and J lost 1 base. Per germline, CDR1 SGDLS and CDR2 YYNGEE.

The chain employs TRBV4-3 and TRBJ1-1, with D hard to call. Germline V lookup: CDR1 LGHNA, CDR2 YSLEER. The V end was cut by 4 bases, the J end by 3 bases, with 9 bases between. This CDR3 spans 13 amino acids. In DNA, the CDR3 is TGCGCCAGCAGCCTCGAGAGTTACACTGAAGCTTTCTTT. It translates to CASSLESYTEAFF.

This sequence joins TRBV2 and TRBJ2-1, with 8 bases identical to TRBD1. V lost 8 bases, J lost 7 bases, and 4 bases stayed unmatched. The CDR3 is made up of 12 amino acids. Germline assignment: CDR1 SNHLY and CDR2 FYNNEI. CDR3 DNA sequence: TGTGCCAGCCGACAGGGGAAGAATGAGCAGTTCTTC. Protein sequence: CASRQGKNEQFF.

The V call is TRBV3-1 (or the pseudogene TRBV3-2), the J call TRBJ1-1; possibly TRBD1 for D (5 bases). Trimming shortened V by 2 bases and J by 5 bases, and 18 bases separated the two germline ends. The CDR3 runs 16 residues. CDR1 is LGHDT, CDR2 YNNKEL, per germline (reference sequence). The CDR3 DNA reads as TGTGCCAGCAGCCAAAGGGGCCCCGGGTTCAGTACTGAAGCTTTCTTT. Residues: CASSQRGPGFSTEAFF.

The chain carries TRBV19 and TRBJ1-5, with 8 bases aligning to TRBD1. V lost 6 bases to trimming and J lost 4 bases; unmatched junction nucleotides: 8. Germline V gene data show CDR1 as LNHDA and CDR2 as SQIVND (reference sequence). The CDR3 is made up of 15 amino acids. CDR3 sequence: CASRGRGQVNQPQHF. The DNA for the CDR3 is TGTGCCAGTAGGGGAAGGGGACAGGTTAATCAGCCCCAGCATTTT.

The chain carries TRBV14 and TRBJ1-2; a weak D match, TRBD1 (5 bases). CDR3 length equals 15 residues. V shed 3 bases and J shed 4 bases, with 15 bases lying between them. The germline CDR1 and CDR2 sequences are SGHDN and FVKESK. CDR3: CASSQSHTGFYGYTF. In nucleotides, the CDR3 is TGTGCCAGCAGCCAGTCCCACACAGGATTCTATGGCTACACCTTC.